These 27 T cell receptor beta chains originate from one sample sequenced in a study of radiotherapy plus CTLA-4 blockade in lung cancer. Sequencing used immunoSEQ multiplex PCR; TCRdb keeps in-frame clones, though not all of them. The table shows 25,000 to 40,000 clones, with approximately 70% occurring only once. The input for sequencing was peripheral blood, taken from a patient treated with radiotherapy plus ipilimumab. The origin of the receptors is a human donor with non-small cell lung cancer who had stable disease on radiotherapy plus ipilimumab.

The chain combines TRBV7-2 with TRBJ2-7; TRBD1 matches 8 bases. The CDR3 totals 14 residues. With 7 bases clipped from V and 0 bases from J, the junction kept 5 bases outside the gene matches. Per the germline V gene, CDR1 is SGHTA and CDR2 is FQGNSA. CDR3 residues: CASTRDRSSYEQYF. The CDR3 DNA reads TGTGCCAGCACACGGGACAGGAGCTCCTACGAGCAGTACTTC.

The J gene is TRBJ2-5, the V gene TRBV11-3; 11 bases line up with TRBD2. The ends lost 5 bases at V and 5 bases at J; junction bases unmatched: 4. The germline gives CDR1 SGHNT, CDR2 YENEEA. The CDR3 spans 14 residues. The CDR3 reads CASSLAGGVETQYF. In nucleotides, the CDR3 is TGTGCCAGCAGCCTAGCGGGAGGTGTGGAGACCCAGTACTTC.

This clone was seen more than once but under ten times. The CDR3 bases are TGTGCCAGCACCATTCCACTTTTCCGGACAGGGAACAATCAGCCCCAGCATTTT. Protein: CASTIPLFRTGNNQPQHF. This chain uses TRBV12-1 with TRBJ1-5; the table's TRBD1 call for D was not verified on the DNA. TRBV12-1 is tagged as a pseudogene. CDR3 size: 18 residues.

This chain connects TRBV7-2 to TRBJ2-5; D is unresolved. The CDR3 contains 13 residues. Trimming stripped 3 bases from V and 2 bases from J, with 7 bases between. Germline V gene sequence: CDR1 SGHTA, CDR2 FQGNSA. CDR3: CASSFSIQETQYF. For the CDR3, the DNA is TGTGCCAGCAGCTTTTCCATTCAAGAGACCCAGTACTTC.

The chain combines TRBV4-3 with TRBJ1-1; D gene unclear. Looked up from germline, CDR1 is LGHNA and CDR2 is YSLEER. The V and J ends lost 0 bases and 2 bases respectively, with 7 bases between them. The CDR3 consists of 14 residues. The CDR3 spells CASSQEPQNTEAFF. The DNA for the CDR3 is TGCGCCAGCAGCCAAGAACCCCAAAACACTGAAGCTTTCTTT.

The chain joins TRBV10-3 to TRBJ2-3, with 13 positions matching TRBD2. Germline trimming cut 6 bases from V and 5 bases from J; bases unmatched to any gene: 5. This CDR3 comprises 15 residues. Germline V gene lookup returns CDR1 ENHRY and CDR2 SYGVKD. CDR3 bases: TGTGCCATCAGCACCGGGACTAGCGGGAAAGATACGCAGTATTTT. Its protein product is CAISTGTSGKDTQYF.

The chain uses TRBV7-8 and TRBJ2-7, with D unclear. The CDR3 runs 16 residues. Germline CDR1 and CDR2: SGHVS and FQNEAQ. V shed 0 bases and J shed 0 bases, with 12 bases lying between them. The CDR3 region is CASSLAYMVSSYEQYF. The CDR3 nucleotides are TGTGCCAGCAGCTTAGCTTACATGGTTAGCTCCTACGAGCAGTACTTC.

This clone is medium-sized (0.01 to 0.1%) within its sample. The rearrangement links TRBV19 to TRBJ2-6; 9 bases are shared with TRBD1. Unmatched junction bases numbered 11, after V lost 6 bases and J lost 2 bases. This CDR3 region has 18 residues. Germline CDR1 reads LNHDA; CDR2 reads SQIVND (reference sequence). CDR3 bases: TGTGCCAGTAGATACGCAGGACAGGGGTCTCCTGGGGCCAACGTCCTGACTTTC. It codes for CASRYAGQGSPGANVLTF.

The rearrangement joins TRBV6-1 to TRBJ2-3; D possibly corresponds to TRBD2 (5 bases). There are 15 residues in the CDR3. V gave up 3 bases and J gave up 0 bases, with 10 bases separating them. In germline, CDR1 is MNHNS, CDR2 SASEGT. CDR3 sequence (DNA): TGTGCCAGCAGTGAGGGGAGCGCTAGCACAGATACGCAGTATTTT. This codes for CASSEGSASTDTQYF.

This clone was found a few times. The DNA for the CDR3 is TGTGCCAGCAGTTTAGCGGGAGGGGTGGAAAACATTCAGTACTTC. It codes for CASSLAGGVENIQYF. The chain joins TRBV2 to TRBJ2-4; 11 positions match TRBD2. The CDR3 has 15 amino acids. Per the germline V gene, CDR1 is SNHLY and CDR2 is FYNNEI. The ends lost 5 bases at V and 5 bases at J; junction bases unmatched: 5. Supplemented by reference TRBV2 and TRBJ2-4, the full variable domain reads EPEVTQTPSHQVTQMGQEVILRCVPISNHLYFYWYRQILGQKVEFLVSFYNNEISEKSEIFDDQFSVERPDGSNFTLKIRSTKLEDSAMYFCASSLAGGVENIQYFGAGTRLSVL.

The chain employs TRBV5-1 and TRBJ2-2, with D uncertain. The CDR3 is 12 amino acids. Germline V gives CDR1 SGHRS, CDR2 YFSETQ. V was pared by 0 bases and J by 7 bases, with 4 bases between. The CDR3: CASSLARGELFF. CDR3 in DNA: TGCGCCAGCAGCTTGGCGCGCGGGGAGCTGTTTTTT.

The rearrangement joins TRBV2 to TRBJ2-7, with a weak D call TRBD1 (5 bases). The CDR3 contains 12 residues. The germline CDR1 and CDR2 sequences are SNHLY and FYNNEI. V lost 6 bases, J lost 3 bases, and 9 bases lay in between. This CDR3 reads CASSVDSYEQYF. As DNA, the CDR3 is TGTGCCAGCAGCGTTGACAGCTACGAGCAGTACTTC.

V and J are TRBV11-2 and TRBJ2-7; 7 bases agree with TRBD2. V shed 3 bases and J 4 bases; nucleotides not matched to a gene: 12. Germline assignment: CDR1 SGHAT and CDR2 FQNNGV. The CDR3 length is 16 residues. The CDR3 region has the DNA TGTGCCAGCAGCTTCGTGGGAGGGCCGTTGGCTTACGAGCAGTACTTC. Encoded protein: CASSFVGGPLAYEQYF.

CDR3 in DNA: TGTGCCAGCAGCTCCGGACGCTCCTACGAGCAGTACTTC. Its translation is CASSSGRSYEQYF. The gene calls are TRBV11-3 and TRBJ2-7, with D unclear. Trimming stripped 4 bases from V and 0 bases from J, with 7 bases between. The CDR3 spans 13 residues. Germline CDR1 is SGHNT and CDR2 is YENEEA.

V is TRBV30 and J is TRBJ2-3; TRBD2 matches 8 bases. CDR1 is GTSNPN, CDR2 SVGIG, per germline (reference sequence). V gave up 4 bases and J gave up 5 bases; unmatched junction bases: 8. The CDR3 has 14 residues. The CDR3 loop is CAWTSGRMGDTQYF. CDR3 in DNA: TGTGCCTGGACCAGCGGGAGAATGGGAGATACGCAGTATTTT.

This rearrangement joins TRBV19 to TRBJ2-5; TRBD2 matches 8 bases. The J call may be faulty, since TRBJ2-7 better matches the DNA end. The CDR3 has 14 amino acids. CDR1 and CDR2 (germline): LNHDA, SQIVND (reference sequence). CDR3 protein: CASRLRGGSYEQYF. In DNA form, the CDR3 reads TGTGCCAGTAGACTCCGGGGGGGATCCTACGAGCAGTACTTC.

The chain uses TRBV18 and TRBJ1-5; unclear D gene. The V gene lost 3 bases and the J gene lost 1 base, with 7 bases spanning the gap. This CDR3 has 14 residues. Germline V gene lookup returns CDR1 KGHSH and CDR2 LQKENI. The CDR3 DNA sequence: TGTGCCAGCTCACCCCGTACGAGCAATCAGCCCCAGCATTTT. Protein: CASSPRTSNQPQHF.

This clone was seen a few times. The V call is TRBV5-1, the J call TRBJ1-1; D possibly corresponds to TRBD1 (5 bases). V shed 6 bases and J shed 5 bases, with 17 bases lying between them. Germline-derived CDR1 and CDR2 are SGHRS and YFSETQ. CDR3 length: 14 residues. The CDR3: CASTRAGRETEAFF. CDR3 nucleotides: TGCGCCAGCACCCGGGCAGGGCGGGAGACTGAAGCTTTCTTT.

Sample share makes this clone medium-sized (0.01 to 0.1%). The genes are TRBV18 and TRBJ1-4; D is uncertain. V was clipped by 5 bases and J by 3 bases, with 10 bases between them. The CDR3 covers 14 residues. The germline V gene encodes CDR1 KGHSH and CDR2 LQKENI. CDR3 loop: CASSKAVPNEKLFF. CDR3 coding DNA: TGTGCCAGCTCAAAGGCCGTACCTAATGAAAAACTGTTTTTT.

The chain combines TRBV2 with TRBJ2-1, with D unresolved. V was pared by 2 bases and J by 7 bases, with 12 bases between. CDR3 length: 14 residues. From germline, CDR1 is SNHLY and CDR2 FYNNEI. CDR3 protein: CASSETALGNEQFF. CDR3 nucleotides: TGTGCCAGCAGTGAAACGGCCCTTGGGAATGAGCAGTTCTTC. Combining the CDR3 with reference TRBV2 and TRBJ2-1 gives the whole variable domain EPEVTQTPSHQVTQMGQEVILRCVPISNHLYFYWYRQILGQKVEFLVSFYNNEISEKSEIFDDQFSVERPDGSNFTLKIRSTKLEDSAMYFCASSETALGNEQFFGPGTRLTVL.

To note about this clone: Relative to the germline gene, one junction end is altered; a read error may explain this. The chain couples TRBV7-2 to TRBJ1-2; maybe TRBD1 (5 bases). Germline V CDR1 and CDR2: SGHTA, FQGNSA. The CDR3 length is 13 residues. In DNA form, the CDR3 reads TGTGCCAGCAGCTTGGTCGACGAGGGGCAAAGGGCCTTC. It specifies CASSLVDEGQRAF.

This clone was seen a handful of times. V usage is TRBV7-9 and J usage is TRBJ2-3; TRBD2 matches 10 bases. Trimming cost V 6 bases and J 4 bases; bases outside gene matches: 10. This CDR3 region has 16 residues. Germline CDR1 reads SEHNR; CDR2 reads FQNEAQ (reference sequence). This chain's CDR3 is CASRWGLAGESDTQYF. The CDR3 DNA reads TGTGCCAGCAGGTGGGGTCTAGCGGGAGAATCAGATACGCAGTATTTT.

This clone was seen only a few times. This rearrangement joins TRBV2 to TRBJ1-1; TRBD1 matches at 9 bases. CDR3 size: 16 residues. V gave up 2 bases and J gave up 6 bases; unmatched junction bases: 10. CDR1 SNHLY and CDR2 FYNNEI come from the germline V gene. Here the CDR3 reads CASSERGTGPEAEAFF. The DNA of the CDR3 is TGTGCCAGCAGTGAAAGGGGGACAGGGCCGGAGGCTGAAGCTTTCTTT.

This sequence joins TRBV5-4 and TRBJ2-7; D call uncertain. V lost 4 bases, J lost 2 bases, and 10 bases lay in between. The CDR3 totals 13 residues. Germline CDR1 is SGHNT and CDR2 is YYREEE (reference sequence). The CDR3 region has the DNA TGTGCCAGCAGCCCGGACCATCCCTACGAGCAGTACTTC. This encodes CASSPDHPYEQYF.

The J gene is TRBJ2-1, the V gene TRBV19; TRBD1 matches at 7 bases. CDR3 size: 14 residues. Per the germline V gene, CDR1 is LNHDA and CDR2 is SQIVND (reference sequence). Trimming at V came to 9 bases and at J to 5 bases, leaving 10 bases not matched to a gene. CDR3 coding DNA: TGTGCCAGCACAGACAGGGTTACGAACAATGAGCAGTTCTTC. It yields the protein CASTDRVTNNEQFF.

Only a few counts were recorded for this clone. The V call is TRBV6-1, the J call TRBJ1-1; 7 bases match TRBD1. The CDR3 spans 12 residues. Germline CDR1 is MNHNS and CDR2 is SASEGT. The V segment lost 4 bases and the J segment 11 bases; nucleotides outside the gene matches: 7. In DNA form, the CDR3 reads TGTGCCAGCAGTGCTAGGGGGCTGTGGGCTTTCTTT. This codes for CASSARGLWAFF.

The chain combines TRBV6-1 with TRBJ2-7; 9 bases are shared with TRBD1. V shed 4 bases and J 1 base; nucleotides not matched to a gene: 5. Germline V CDR1 and CDR2: MNHNS, SASEGT. The CDR3 sequence is 15 residues long. The CDR3 nucleotides are TGTGCCAGCAGTGTAGGGGGACAGGGATCCTACGAGCAGTACTTC. This codes for CASSVGGQGSYEQYF.